This is a list of T cell receptor beta chains from one sample in a study of T cell responses to AZD1222 COVID-19 vaccine. Using immunoSEQ multiplex PCR, the repertoire was profiled, and TCRdb retains in-frame clones only, with some absent. Of some 140,000 clones in the sample, roughly 86% are singletons; the top ten hold around 5%. The sample was peripheral blood, taken 28 days after the second AZD1222 dose. The receptors stem from an adult who received the AZD1222 COVID-19 vaccine. Each CDR3 is given with its conserved first and last residue. D genes are given only for firm matches. Size is stated for part of the rows, as once, few or many counts, or as a class when the clone is expanded.

abundance: few; v_gene: TRBV28; j_gene: TRBJ1-2; d_gene: -; CDR3nt: TGTGCCATCCCGACAGGTGATAGCTATGGCTACACCTTC; CDR3aa: CAIPTGDSYGYTF
abundance: -; v_gene: TRBV15; j_gene: TRBJ1-2; d_gene: -; CDR3nt: TGTGCCACCAGCAGAGATCGCAGGACTAACTATGGCTACACCTTC; CDR3aa: CATSRDRRTNYGYTF
abundance: -; v_gene: TRBV7-9; j_gene: TRBJ1-5; d_gene: -; CDR3nt: TGTGCCAGCAGCTTAGACGGGGGACAGCCCCAGCATTTT; CDR3aa: CASSLDGGQPQHF
abundance: -; v_gene: TRBV3-1/TRBV3-2; j_gene: TRBJ2-1; d_gene: -; CDR3nt: TGTGCCAGCAGTCCAGTGGCAGGGGCGTACAATGAGCAGTTCTTC; CDR3aa: CASSPVAGAYNEQFF
abundance: -; v_gene: TRBV2; j_gene: TRBJ2-3; d_gene: -; CDR3nt: TGTGCCAGCAGTGATCTAGGGGACACAGATACGCAGTATTTT; CDR3aa: CASSDLGDTDTQYF
abundance: once; v_gene: TRBV28; j_gene: TRBJ2-1; d_gene: -; CDR3nt: TGTGCCAGCAGTCTTGGTGGGGGCTCCTACAATGAGCAGTTCTTC; CDR3aa: CASSLGGGSYNEQFF
abundance: once; v_gene: TRBV6-5; j_gene: TRBJ2-7; d_gene: TRBD1; CDR3nt: TGTGCCAGCAGTTACTCAGGACAGGGGGCTTACGAGCAGTACTTC; CDR3aa: CASSYSGQGAYEQYF
abundance: -; v_gene: TRBV30; j_gene: TRBJ2-7; d_gene: TRBD2; CDR3nt: TGTGCCTGGAGGATTAGCGGGACGTGGCGCGAGCAGTACTTC; CDR3aa: CAWRISGTWREQYF
abundance: -; v_gene: TRBV28; j_gene: TRBJ1-1; d_gene: -; CDR3nt: TGTGCCAGCATTTCTGTTGGCCTTGGAAAGAACACTGAAGCTTTCTTT; CDR3aa: CASISVGLGKNTEAFF
abundance: -; v_gene: TRBV19; j_gene: TRBJ1-1; d_gene: TRBD1; CDR3nt: TGTGCCAGTGGAGGGACAGGGGCCCTAAAGGGGGTTGAAGCTTTCTTT; CDR3aa: CASGGTGALKGVEAFF
abundance: -; v_gene: TRBV28; j_gene: TRBJ2-6; d_gene: -; CDR3nt: TGTGCCAGCAGTTTAGGAGGGACGGGCTACTCTGGGGCCAACGTCCTGACTTTC; CDR3aa: CASSLGGTGYSGANVLTF
abundance: -; v_gene: TRBV7-8; j_gene: TRBJ1-1; d_gene: TRBD1; CDR3nt: TGTGCCAGCAGCTTACAGGGGGCTGAAGCTTTCTTT; CDR3aa: CASSLQGAEAFF